One T cell receptor beta chain is described in this entry. No cognate antigen has been identified for it. Nothing much larger sits one base from this clone, and base qualities are not available. Synthetic TCR analog templates were spiked into each PCR so that absolute template abundance could be estimated from read counts. The immunoSEQ assay was used to amplify TCRbeta CDR3 regions from genomic DNA with bias-controlled V and J gene primers. Sequencing of rearranged TCRbeta segments was performed at approximately 20X coverage. Processing in the source paper ran as follows. Sequencing errors were corrected by clustering, and CDR3s were annotated against IMGT so that V, D and J genes could be assigned. Only productive TCRbeta rearrangements were used in downstream analyses, excluding out-of-frame or stop-codon sequences. Clonality was calculated as one minus the Shannon entropy normalized by the log of the number of unique productive sequences. Clones differing between time points or between blood and tumor were identified using Fisher's exact test with Benjamini-Hochberg correction, with an adjusted p below 0.01 applied as the threshold. As stored in TCRdb, this immuneACCESS dataset retains in-frame rearrangements with V and J assigned. A fraction of the clones does not appear; measured against another copy, unresolved V genes explain less than half of the discrepancy, and the remainder lacks a known reason. D and trimming come from the DNA, and the V and J calls and clone size come from that table. This sample is represented by roughly 30,000 clones; over 75% of them were singletons. Of the sample, approximately 14% is held by the ten largest clones.

The record originates from a study of PD-L1 blockade in urothelial cancer (dated by TCRdb to between 2016 and 2019). General notes on the study: Every patient began therapy at some point between 2014 and 2015 and was given atezolizumab 1,200 mg intravenously every 3 weeks. About 90% of the roughly 29 patients were identified as males with urothelial cancer of bladder origin, and a prior smoking history was reported by 18 of 29 patients. Patients had an ECOG performance status of 0 or 1 and had received between 0 and 3 prior chemotherapy regimens. Blood samples were analyzed 3 weeks after the start of treatment (second dose) and 6 weeks after the start of treatment. Blood samples gave a median of 141,255 T cells and under 85,000 unique TCRs, with a median clonality of about 0.078. The study was an exploratory multi-omic analysis of somatic, immune and clinical correlates of response to PD-L1 blockade with atezolizumab in urothelial cancer. TCR sequencing covered pretreatment tumor samples and matched, serially collected peripheral blood taken before and after atezolizumab treatment. Durable clinical benefit was defined as a progression-free survival longer than 6 months, and TCR features were additionally tested against progression-free survival and overall survival. In the same patients, whole exome sequencing and RNA sequencing of pretreatment tumors were performed in addition to TCR sequencing. Several patients reached durable clinical benefit, while 20 patients did not. Pretreatment blood TCR-seq was available for twenty-nine patients, at least one posttreatment blood collection was obtained for about 25 patients, and tumor TCR-seq was available for about 25 patients.

Results and caveats for the whole study, not just this receptor: At 3 weeks after the start of treatment, tumor-associated TCR clones in peripheral blood had expanded more in patients with durable benefit (n ≈ 24, p = 0.022). Small sample size (n ≈ 28) and many exploratory analyses mean the results are intended to be hypothesis-generating. Improved progression-free and overall survival was associated with having pretreatment peripheral blood TCR clonality below the median.

In light of the paper, this sample's time point label describes: pretreatment peripheral blood. The cohort included 25 to 35 patients with locally advanced or metastatic urothelial carcinoma who were treated at Memorial Sloan Kettering on a trial protocol. Peripheral blood mononuclear cells were collected pretreatment and during treatment, at between 1 and 8 total time points per patient. The Qiagen DNeasy Blood extraction kit was used to purify genomic DNA from total PBMCs and tumor samples. PBMCs were collected pretreatment and during treatment, and were isolated and stored as previously described. The input for sequencing was PBMCs, taken around atezolizumab (anti-PD-L1) treatment. The sequence derives from a man between 60 and 75 years old with urothelial cancer.

The DNA sequence is TGTGCCAGCAGCTTAGATCGGGGGGACAGGAGGAATGAAAAACTGTTTTTT. This yields the protein CASSLDRGDRRNEKLFF. Recombination linked TRBV11-2 to TRBJ1-4, and 8 junctional nucleotides match TRBD1. Including the terminal cysteine and phenylalanine, the CDR3 comprises 17 residues. Only the CDR3 portion is preserved as DNA: 51 bases, with reading frame beginning at the first base. CDR1 SGHAT and CDR2 FQNNGV are derived from the germline V gene. V lost 0 bases and J lost 5 bases, and the count of bases not matched to a germline gene is 8.